These T cell receptor beta chains were read from a single sample in a study of CD4 and CD8 cells across lung adenocarcinoma regions. TCRdb itself ran the PCR reads through MiXCR, one entry per CDR3 protein. The sample lists approximately 11,000 distinct CDR3 sequences, 59% seen once, with about 88% in the top ten. Specimen: CD8+ T cells from the margin of a lung tumor. Source of these receptors: a male donor with lung adenocarcinoma. The CD4 and CD8 labels of this study may be unreliable. CDR3s include the opening cysteine and the closing phenylalanine or tryptophan. D genes are given only for firm matches. Clone sizes are given selectively: once, few, many, or a class where the clone is expanded.

V gene	J gene	clone size	D gene	CDR3 DNA	CDR3 protein
TRBV6-1	TRBJ2-1	.	TRBD2	TGTGCCAGCAGTAGACCCGGGGGGGGGGGGCCCGATGAGCAGTTCTTC	CASSRPGGGGPDEQFF
TRBV6-1	TRBJ1-1	.	TRBD1	TGTGCCAGCAGTCCTCGGACAGGGTTAAACACTGAAGCTTTCTTT	CASSPRTGLNTEAFF
TRBV7-9	TRBJ2-2	.	TRBD2	TGTGCCAGCAGCTCCCCCTTGCGAGCGGGGGACCCCGCCGGGGAGCTGTTTTTT	CASSSPLRAGDPAGELFF
TRBV20-1	TRBJ2-1	.	.	TGCAGTGCTAGAGATTATAGCCAACACGCCTACAATGAGCAGTTCTTC	CSARDYSQHAYNEQFF
TRBV4-1	TRBJ2-4	.	.	TGCGCCAGCAGCGATACGCAGCCGTGTGCCAAAAATATTCAGTACTTT	CASSDTQPCAKNIQYF
TRBV6-5	TRBJ1-1	many	.	TGTGCCAGCAGTTACGGGGGGAACACTGAAGCTTTCTTT	CASSYGGNTEAFF
TRBV18	TRBJ2-3	.	.	TGTGCCAGCTCACCGAGGCAGCGTCCAGATACGCAGTATTTT	CASSPRQRPDTQYF
TRBV6-1	TRBJ2-7	.	.	TGTGCCAGCAGGACGGTAGATGACTACGAGCAGTACTTC	CASRTVDDYEQYF
TRBV6-1	TRBJ2-5	.	.	TGTGCCAGCAGCGGGTTGTGGGCCAAAAAGACCCAGTACTTC	CASSGLWAKKTQYF
TRBV6-5	TRBJ2-3	many	TRBD2	TGTGCCAGCAGTTACTCCGGTAGCGGGAACCACATGAATACGCAGTATTTT	CASSYSGSGNHMNTQYF
TRBV6-1	TRBJ2-4	.	.	TGTGCCAGCAGGCCCGGTGGGGGCGCCAAAGACACTCAGTACTTC	CASRPGGGAKDTQYF
TRBV10-3	TRBJ2-4	.	.	TGCCGCGGCACGGGGCAGCGAAGCACAAACACGCAGTATTTC	CRGTGQRSTNTQYF
TRBV10-1	TRBJ2-1	.	.	TGCGCCAGCAGTGAGGCCGTCTACAATGAGCAGTTCTTC	CASSEAVYNEQFF
TRBV5-1	TRBJ1-2	.	.	TGCGCCAGCAGCTTGATGTCAGGGGATGGCTACACCTTC	CASSLMSGDGYTF
TRBV6-5	TRBJ2-5	.	.	TGTGCCAGCAGTTATCTTCCAGGGAAATTCGGAGAGACCCAGTACTTT	CASSYLPGKFGETQYF
TRBV10-2	TRBJ2-7	.	TRBD1	TGCGCCAGCAGTGTCGGGACAGGGGCCTACGAGCAGTACTTC	CASSVGTGAYEQYF
TRBV6-1	TRBJ2-3	.	TRBD2	TGTGCCAGCAGCCAGACTAGCGGCTATAGCACAGATACGCAGTATTTT	CASSQTSGYSTDTQYF
TRBV6-4	TRBJ2-1	.	.	TGTGCCAGCAGTGACGTATACAATGAGCAGTTCTTC	CASSDVYNEQFF
TRBV6-1	TRBJ2-7	.	.	TGTGCCAGCAGTGAAGCGTGGGGTCCCCACGAGCAGTACTTC	CASSEAWGPHEQYF
TRBV7-2	TRBJ2-7	.	.	TGTGCCAGCAGCCAATCCGGCGGGACCTACTACGAGCAGTACTTC	CASSQSGGTYYEQYF
TRBV27	TRBJ2-1	many	.	TGTGCCAGCAGTCGGGGTGCGCATGAGCAGTTCTTC	CASSRGAHEQFF
TRBV5-1	TRBJ2-3	.	TRBD1	TGCGCCAGAACTTTAGGGGGCCTAGGCCAAGATACGCAGTATTTT	CARTLGGLGQDTQYF
TRBV4-1	TRBJ2-4	once	.	TGCGCCCGCAGCCCGGAGGGCGTGACCAAAGACATGCAGTATTTC	CARSPEGVTKDMQYF
TRBV6-1	TRBJ2-7	few	.	TGTGCCGGGGGAACGGGGGCAGGGGTTAACTACGAGCAGTACTTC	CAGGTGAGVNYEQYF
TRBV6-1	TRBJ2-2	.	TRBD2	TGTGCCAGCAGTGAAGCAGGAGTAAGGCTAGCGGGGGTCCGGAACACCGGGGAGCTGTTTTTT	CASSEAGVRLAGVRNTGELFF
TRBV10-1	TRBJ2-2	many	.	TGCGCCTCCCGGGGGCAGGCGGACACCGGGGAGCTGTTTTTT	CASRGQADTGELFF
TRBV7-2	TRBJ2-1	.	TRBD2	TGTGCCAGCAGCATAGCGGGAGCTCGTTTAGGGAATGAGCAGTTCTTC	CASSIAGARLGNEQFF
TRBV6-1	TRBJ2-1	.	TRBD2	TGTGCCAGCAGTGACCCTGCTCTAGCGGGGGAAGCAGGTGAGCAGTTCTTC	CASSDPALAGEAGEQFF
TRBV10-1	TRBJ1-4	many	.	TGCGCCAGCAGTGAGTCGCAGACTAAGGGTGAAAAACTGTTTTTT	CASSESQTKGEKLFF
TRBV6-1	TRBJ2-7	.	TRBD1	TGTGCCAGCAGTCCCAGGGGGCGCGTCTACGAGCAGTACTTC	CASSPRGRVYEQYF
TRBV28	TRBJ2-7	once	TRBD2	TGTGCCAGCAGTCCACTAGCGGAGGGGTCCTACGAGCAGTACTTC	CASSPLAEGSYEQYF
TRBV27	TRBJ1-1	.	.	TGTGCCAGCAGTTTATCGATCGACGGGAATGAAGCTTTCTTT	CASSLSIDGNEAFF
TRBV6-1	TRBJ2-1	many	TRBD2	TGTGCCAGCAGTCCTCTCGGACTAGAGCACTACAATGAGCAGTTCTTC	CASSPLGLEHYNEQFF
TRBV6-1	TRBJ2-7	once	TRBD2	TGTGCCAGCAGGGGACTAGCGGGATTGTACGAGCAGTACTTC	CASRGLAGLYEQYF
TRBV10-3	TRBJ1-1	.	.	TGTGCCACCTCCACCGAACAGGGACGGTCTGAAGCTTTCTTT	CATSTEQGRSEAFF
TRBV10-1	TRBJ2-1	.	TRBD1	TGCGCCAGCAGTGAGTCGAACCCCGGGACAGTCAATGAGCAGTTCTTC	CASSESNPGTVNEQFF
TRBV6-1	TRBJ2-7	many	TRBD2	TGTGCCAGCAGTGAAGCCCTTGGACTAGGGATTAACGAGCAGTACTTC	CASSEALGLGINEQYF
TRBV11-1	TRBJ2-5	.	TRBD1	TGTGCCAGCAGTCTTCCTGGGGACAGCAAAGAGACCCAGTACTTC	CASSLPGDSKETQYF
TRBV6-4	TRBJ2-3	.	TRBD1	TGTGCCAGCAGCGACTCGGGGACAGGGGCCAAGAATACGCAGTATTTC	CASSDSGTGAKNTQYF
TRBV7-2	TRBJ2-5	.	TRBD2	TGTGCCAGCAGCTCAGCTAGCCCCAGGACTAGTTTAGGGACCCAGTACTTC	CASSSASPRTSLGTQYF